The 31 T cell receptor beta chains reported below all come from one sample, sequenced in a study of T cell repertoires in cytomegalovirus infection. MiXCR, applied by TCRdb to the reads, yields one record per CDR3 protein. The sample carries roughly 500,000 distinct CDR3 sequences, 10% to 12% recorded once. Sample: PBMCs. The receptors originated from a human donor in good health (CMV status not recorded). Some clones in this sample may be carry-over from other donors' samples.

This clonotype was counted many times. The chain combines TRBV29-1 with TRBJ2-2, with 10 bases identical to TRBD2. The length of the CDR3 is 14 residues. Germline trimming cut 4 bases from V and 1 base from J; bases unmatched to any gene: 0. Germline lookup yields CDR1 SQVTM and CDR2 ANQGSEA. The CDR3 is CSVGLAGNTGELFF. The CDR3 coding sequence is TGCAGCGTTGGACTAGCGGGGAACACCGGGGAGCTGTTTTTT.

The sample holds many counts of this clonotype. This chain connects TRBV7-9 to TRBJ1-1; the match to TRBD1 covers 10 bases. The length of the CDR3 is 14 residues. Germline V gives CDR1 SEHNR, CDR2 FQNEAQ (reference sequence). V lost 5 bases and J lost 9; bases outside the gene matches: 9. CDR3 DNA sequence: TGTGCCAGCAGCCTCCAGGCGGGACAGGGGAAAGCTTTCTTT. Translation gives CASSLQAGQGKAFF.

This clonotype was found many times. The gene calls are TRBV7-8 and TRBJ2-1; D assignment may be TRBD1 or TRBD2 (6 bases each). The V gene's germline CDR1 is SGHVS and CDR2 FQNEAQ. The CDR3 sequence is 15 residues long. V shed 5 bases and J shed 7 bases, with 18 bases lying between them. DNA for the CDR3: TGTGCCAGCAGCAGAGGGGGGACCCGAGAGAATGAGCAGTTCTTC. Protein sequence: CASSRGGTRENEQFF. The full variable domain, rest sourced from reference TRBV7-8 and TRBJ2-1, is GAGVSQSPRYKVAKRGQDVALRCDPISGHVSLFWYQQALGQGPEFLTYFQNEAQLDKSGLPSDRFFAERPEGSVSTLKIQRTQQEDSAVYLCASSRGGTRENEQFFGPGTRLTVL.

This clonotype was picked up many times. CDR3 in DNA: TGTGCCAGCATTAGGGGGCGCGAGCAGTACTTC. The encoded protein is CASIRGREQYF. This rearrangement joins TRBV6-5 to TRBJ2-7; TRBD1 matches at 7 bases. The CDR3 runs to 11 residues. Germline V CDR1 and CDR2: MNHEY, SVGAGI. The junction had 3 bases not matched to a gene; V was cut back by 7 bases and J by 6 bases.

This clonotype has at least ten counts. The V gene is TRBV7-2, the J gene TRBJ2-2; 11 bases map to TRBD2. The V and J ends lost 1 base and 2 bases, in that order; junction bases with no gene match: 0. Germline-derived CDR1 and CDR2 are SGHTA and FQGNSA. The CDR3 extends over 16 amino acids. The CDR3 sequence: CASSLGLAGNTGELFF. CDR3 coding DNA: TGTGCCAGCAGCTTAGGACTAGCGGGAAACACCGGGGAGCTGTTTTTT.

The V call is TRBV20-1, the J call TRBJ2-2, with D possibly being TRBD2 (6 bases). Trimming pared 7 bases from V and 1 base from J, leaving 7 bases between. Germline CDR1 is DFQATT and CDR2 is SNEGSKA (reference sequence). The CDR3 runs to 12 residues. CDR3 in amino acids: CSGTMNTGELFF. DNA of the CDR3: TGCAGTGGGACTATGAACACCGGGGAGCTGTTTTTT.

This clonotype occurred many times. The genes are TRBV20-1 and TRBJ2-7, with D perhaps TRBD2 (7 bases). The CDR3 has 15 residues. Deletions cut 6 bases from V and 2 bases from J, with 20 bases between. Germline-derived CDR1 and CDR2 are DFQATT and SNEGSKA (reference sequence). In nucleotides, the CDR3 is TGCAGTGCCCCGAGGGGGGAGGGGGATACCTACGAGCAGTACTTC. Its translation is CSAPRGEGDTYEQYF.

This chain connects TRBV2 to TRBJ1-2; D is undetermined. The CDR3 has 14 residues. V gave up 4 bases and J gave up 8 bases, with 17 bases separating them. CDR1 SNHLY and CDR2 FYNNEI come from the germline V gene. The CDR3 DNA reads as TGTGCCAGCAGTGGAAGCCGCGCCGGCGGGGGCTACACCTTC. Its protein is CASSGSRAGGGYTF.

The chain has TRBV25-1 and TRBJ1-5; TRBD1 matches at 11 bases. J lost 3 bases, V lost 4 bases, and 5 bases had no gene match. CDR1 and CDR2 from the germline V gene are MGHDK and SYGVNS. There are 16 residues in the CDR3. CDR3 amino acids: CASSGGTGGNNQPQHF. Here the CDR3 DNA reads TGTGCCAGCAGTGGGGGGACAGGGGGAAACAATCAGCCCCAGCATTTT.

CDR3 nucleotides: TGTGCCAGCAGTTGGCAGGGCGCCACTGAAGCTTTCTTT. It encodes CASSWQGATEAFF. This chain joins TRBV27 and TRBJ1-1; D may be TRBD1 (5 bases). This CDR3 comprises 13 residues. The germline CDR1 and CDR2 sequences are MNHEY and SMNVEV (reference sequence). Trimming took off 4 bases at V and 4 bases at J, with 10 bases between the two ends.

The chain couples TRBV19 to TRBJ1-5, with 10 bases lining up with TRBD1. Looked up from germline, CDR1 is LNHDA and CDR2 is SQIVND (reference sequence). The CDR3 sequence is 16 residues long. With 5 bases clipped from V and 2 bases from J, the junction kept 6 bases outside the gene matches. The CDR3 coding sequence is TGTGCCAGTAGTGAAACCGGGACAGGGGGCAATCAGCCCCAGCATTTT. Its protein product is CASSETGTGGNQPQHF.

The chain joins TRBV7-3 to TRBJ2-3; D perhaps matches TRBD1 (6 bases). The CDR3 has 14 residues. Germline loops: CDR1 SGHTA, CDR2 FQGTGA. V dropped 4 bases and J dropped 4 bases, with 12 bases sitting between them. For the CDR3, the DNA is TGTGCCAGCAGCTCTCGGACAGTCTCAGATACGCAGTATTTT. Translating it yields CASSSRTVSDTQYF. Full variable domain (remainder filled in from reference TRBV7-3 and TRBJ2-3): GAGVSQTPSNKVTEKGKYVELRCDPISGHTALYWYRQSLGQGPEFLIYFQGTGAADDSGLPNDRFFAVRPEGSVSTLKIQRTERGDSAVYLCASSSRTVSDTQYFGPGTRLTVL.

Many counts were recorded for this clonotype. The rearrangement uses TRBV12-3 or TRBV12-4 and TRBJ2-7; D possibly corresponds to TRBD2 (5 bases). The V and J ends lost 7 bases and 2 bases respectively, with 12 bases between them. The CDR3 is made up of 13 amino acids. This CDR3 reads CASTYSVTYEQYF. CDR3 in DNA: TGTGCCAGCACATATAGCGTTACCTACGAGCAGTACTTC.

This clonotype has at least ten counts. This chain uses TRBV12-3 or TRBV12-4 with TRBJ2-7, with TRBD1 matching over 12 bases. V dropped 0 bases and J dropped 6; count of bases not matched to a gene: 6. The CDR3 runs 16 residues. CDR3 coding DNA: TGTGCCAGCAGTTTAGCGGGACAGGGGGCAAAGCGCGAGCAGTACTTC. Translated: CASSLAGQGAKREQYF.

This clonotype showed up just a few times. The J gene is TRBJ1-2, the V gene TRBV10-3; D ambiguous. With 3 bases removed from V and 4 bases from J, the gap between germline ends came to 9 bases. Germline loops: CDR1 ENHRY, CDR2 SYGVKD. CDR3 length: 13 amino acids. CDR3 nucleotides: TGTGCCATCAGTGACAGCACAGCCTATGGCTACACCTTC. Protein: CAISDSTAYGYTF.

The V gene is TRBV20-1, the J gene TRBJ2-4; D perhaps matches TRBD2 (6 bases). Trimming shortened V by 2 bases and J by 7 bases, and 9 bases separated the two germline ends. The CDR3 is made up of 12 amino acids. Germline V gene data show CDR1 as DFQATT and CDR2 as SNEGSKA (reference sequence). CDR3 DNA sequence: TGCAGTGCTAGAAGTGGGAGGAACATTCAGTACTTC. It encodes CSARSGRNIQYF.

The chain recombines TRBV3-1 with TRBJ1-2; weak D call: TRBD1 (5 bases). V was shortened by 2 bases and J by 1 base, with 8 bases between the two germline ends. The CDR3 has 14 residues. CDR1 and CDR2 from the germline V gene are LGHDT and YNNKEL (reference sequence). CDR3 residues: CASSQTDSNYGYTF. CDR3 coding DNA: TGTGCCAGCAGCCAAACCGACAGTAACTATGGCTACACCTTC.

A remark on this clonotype: One base away lies a much larger clone, so this may be a sequencing read error. V gene TRBV27 combines with J gene TRBJ1-1; the match to TRBD1 covers 8 bases. CDR3 length: 14 amino acids. Per the germline V gene, CDR1 is MNHEY and CDR2 is SMNVEV (reference sequence). J gave up 3 bases and V 4 bases, and 4 bases lay outside the gene matches. Here the CDR3 reads CASSSLQGDTEAFF. CDR3 coding DNA: TGTGCCAGCAGTTCACTACAGGGGGACACTGAAGCTTTCTTT.

The chain couples TRBV19 to TRBJ2-5, with 13 bases that match TRBD2. V was pared by 4 bases and J by 4 bases, with 6 bases of the junction left unmatched. The CDR3 sequence is 16 residues long. Germline CDR1 LNHDA, CDR2 SQIVND (reference sequence). Here the CDR3 DNA reads TGTGCCAGTAGTAAACTAGCGGGAGGGTGGGGAGAGACCCAGTACTTC. Amino acids: CASSKLAGGWGETQYF.

This clonotype was seen repeatedly, ten times or more. The junction and the germline gene differ at one end; a read error may be behind it. This sequence joins TRBV4-1 and TRBJ1-2, with D maybe TRBD1 (6 bases). The V gene's germline CDR1 is MGHRA and CDR2 YSYEKL. This CDR3 is built from 15 residues. In DNA, the CDR3 is TGCGCCAGCAGCACCCGGACAGTAGTTAACCATGGCTACACCTTC. Encoded protein: CASSTRTVVNHGYTF.

Many counts were recorded for this clonotype. CDR3 protein: CASSYSGTSQETQYF. CDR3 coding DNA: TGTGCCAGCAGTTACTCGGGAACTAGTCAAGAGACCCAGTACTTC. This rearrangement joins TRBV6-6 to TRBJ2-5; D is possibly TRBD2 (5 bases). This CDR3 contains 15 residues. The germline gives CDR1 MNHNY, CDR2 SVGAGI (reference sequence). The V end lost 0 bases, the J end lost 2 bases, and 10 bases lay between the germline ends.

A few counts support this clonotype. The V and J genes are TRBV19 and TRBJ1-5, with D unresolved. The CDR3 is 16 amino acids. Per the germline V gene, CDR1 is LNHDA and CDR2 is SQIVND (reference sequence). Trimming left V 1 base short and J 4 bases short, with 14 bases between. This CDR3 is CASSIGPRSVNQPQHF. In DNA, the CDR3 is TGTGCCAGTAGTATAGGGCCGCGAAGCGTTAATCAGCCCCAGCATTTT. Full variable domain (outside the CDR3, taken from reference TRBV19 and TRBJ1-5): DGGITQSPKYLFRKEGQNVTLSCEQNLNHDAMYWYRQDPGQGLRLIYYSQIVNDFQKGDIAEGYSVSREKKESFPLTVTSAQKNPTAFYLCASSIGPRSVNQPQHFGDGTRLSIL.

This clonotype was counted many times. The CDR3 bases are TGTGCCAGCAGCCTCCCCCCTCCCCTCTCCGTCCTGACTTTC. Its protein product is CASSLPPPLSVLTF. The V and J genes are TRBV7-2 and TRBJ2-6; D remains unclear. Trimming removed 5 bases from V and 12 bases from J, with 17 bases in between. The V gene's germline CDR1 is SGHTA and CDR2 FQGNSA. This CDR3 comprises 14 residues.

This clonotype occurred many times. The V and J genes are TRBV9 and TRBJ2-3; 8 bases are shared with TRBD1. The CDR3 loop spans 14 amino acids. Germline-derived CDR1 and CDR2 are SGDLS and YYNGEE. V was pared by 1 base and J by 4 bases, with 2 bases of the junction left unmatched. CDR3 DNA: TGTGCCAGCAGCGTACGGACAGGGCCAGATACGCAGTATTTT. Translating gives CASSVRTGPDTQYF.

V and J are TRBV24-1 and TRBJ2-5; 10 bases are a match to TRBD1. Trimming at V came to 5 bases and at J to 1 base, leaving 18 bases not matched to a gene. CDR3 length: 20 residues. CDR1 is KGHDR, CDR2 SFDVKD, per germline. The CDR3 reads CATSARPGQGPFRGQETQYF. CDR3 DNA sequence: TGTGCCACCAGTGCTCGACCGGGACAGGGGCCATTTCGGGGCCAAGAGACCCAGTACTTC.

This clonotype was counted many times. The chain employs TRBV28 and TRBJ1-2; the D is unclear. The CDR3 consists of 13 residues. The germline gives CDR1 MDHEN, CDR2 SYDVKM. Trimming removed 1 base at V and 5 bases at J, with 8 bases between. In DNA, the CDR3 is TGTGCCAGCAGTTTATCTGATGGGTATGGCTACACCTTC. It is translated as CASSLSDGYGYTF.

The rearrangement uses TRBV10-3 and TRBJ1-5; TRBD1 agrees at 7 bases. The V gene end was trimmed by 10 bases and the J gene end by 3 bases; junction bases not matched to a gene: 6. This CDR3 is 13 amino acids long. From germline, CDR1 is ENHRY and CDR2 SYGVKD. CDR3 DNA: TGTGCCAGCCGGACAGGAACCAATCAGCCCCAGCATTTT. Translated: CASRTGTNQPQHF.

This clonotype was picked up many times. V and J are TRBV18 and TRBJ1-1; the match to TRBD1 covers 7 bases. V shed 5 bases, J shed 3 bases, and the junction held 9 bases outside the gene matches. The V gene's germline CDR1 is KGHSH and CDR2 LQKENI. This CDR3 contains 15 residues. CDR3 nucleotides: TGTGCCAGCTCAGTCGGAGGGGGCGGGTACACTGAAGCTTTCTTT. Its protein product is CASSVGGGGYTEAFF.

This clonotype was picked up many times. The CDR3 protein is CASSPGGALRNIQYF. The CDR3 DNA is TGTGCCAGCAGCCCTGGGGGGGCCCTAAGAAACATTCAGTACTTC. V usage is TRBV7-2 and J usage is TRBJ2-4, with a weak D call TRBD2 (7 bases). This CDR3 comprises 15 residues. V lost 5 bases, J lost 6 bases, and 17 bases lay in between. Per germline, CDR1 SGHTA and CDR2 FQGNSA.

This clonotype was counted ten times or more. The rearrangement links TRBV20-1 to TRBJ2-5; TRBD1 might be the D (6 bases). This CDR3 has 14 residues. The germline CDR1 and CDR2 sequences are DFQATT and SNEGSKA (reference sequence). The ends were cut back, 3 bases at V and 0 bases at J, with 11 bases in the middle. The CDR3 region is CSARIRGYQETQYF. The CDR3, as DNA: TGCAGTGCTAGGATAAGGGGGTACCAAGAGACCCAGTACTTC.

The chain employs TRBV2 and TRBJ1-6; the D gene is possibly TRBD1 (5 bases). V lost 7 bases and J lost 9, with 22 bases in between. Germline CDR1 SNHLY, CDR2 FYNNEI. The CDR3 extends over 16 amino acids. The CDR3 here is CASKPQPGFMGSPLHF. The CDR3 region has the DNA TGTGCCAGCAAACCCCAACCAGGGTTTATGGGTTCACCCCTCCACTTT.